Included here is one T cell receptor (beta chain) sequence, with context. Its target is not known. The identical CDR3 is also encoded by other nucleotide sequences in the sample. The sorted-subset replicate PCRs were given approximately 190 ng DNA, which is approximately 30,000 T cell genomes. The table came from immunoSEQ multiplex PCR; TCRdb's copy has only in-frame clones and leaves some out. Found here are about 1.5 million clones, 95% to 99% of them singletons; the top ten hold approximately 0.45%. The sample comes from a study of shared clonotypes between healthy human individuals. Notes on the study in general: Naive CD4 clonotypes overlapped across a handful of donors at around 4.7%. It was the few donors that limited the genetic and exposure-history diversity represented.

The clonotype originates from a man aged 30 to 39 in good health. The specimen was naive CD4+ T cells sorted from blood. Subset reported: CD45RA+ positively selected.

The CDR3 loop is CASSPGAGRSYEQYF. The CDR3 DNA reads TGTGCCAGCTCACCAGGGGCGGGCCGATCCTACGAGCAGTACTTC. V gene TRBV18 combines with J gene TRBJ2-7, with D tentatively TRBD1 or TRBD2 (5 bases each). CDR1 is KGHSH, CDR2 LQKENI, per germline. V was shortened by 2 bases and J by 1 base, with 12 bases between the two germline ends. This CDR3 spans 15 amino acids. The variable domain in full, with the rest retrieved from reference TRBV18 and TRBJ2-7, is NAGVMQNPRHLVRRRGQEARLRCSPMKGHSHVYWYRQLPEEGLKFMVYLQKENIIDESGMPKERFSAEFPKEGPSILRIQQVVRGDSAAYFCASSPGAGRSYEQYFGPGTRLTVT.